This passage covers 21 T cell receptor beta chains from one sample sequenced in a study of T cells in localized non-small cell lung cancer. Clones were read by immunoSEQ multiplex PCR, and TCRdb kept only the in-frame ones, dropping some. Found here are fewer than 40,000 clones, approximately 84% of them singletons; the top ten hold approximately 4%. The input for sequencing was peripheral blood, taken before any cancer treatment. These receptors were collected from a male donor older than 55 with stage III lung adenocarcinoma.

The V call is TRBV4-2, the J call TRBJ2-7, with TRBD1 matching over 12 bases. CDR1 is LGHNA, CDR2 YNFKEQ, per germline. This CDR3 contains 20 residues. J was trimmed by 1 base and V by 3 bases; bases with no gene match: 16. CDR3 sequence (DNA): TGTGCCAGCAGCCACGCCGGGACAGGGGGCCGTGGCGGGGTTTCCTACGAGCAGTACTTC. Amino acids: CASSHAGTGGRGGVSYEQYF.

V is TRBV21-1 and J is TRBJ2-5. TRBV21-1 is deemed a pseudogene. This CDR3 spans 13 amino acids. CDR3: CASSILHQETQYF. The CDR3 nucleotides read TGTGCCAGCAGCATATTGCACCAAGAGACCCAGTACTTC.

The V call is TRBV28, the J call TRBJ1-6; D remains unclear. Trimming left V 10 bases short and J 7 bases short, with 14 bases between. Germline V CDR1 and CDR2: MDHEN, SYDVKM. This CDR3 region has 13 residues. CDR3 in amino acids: CATSRPSNSPLHF. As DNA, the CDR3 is TGTGCCACCTCAAGGCCATCAAATTCACCCCTCCACTTT.

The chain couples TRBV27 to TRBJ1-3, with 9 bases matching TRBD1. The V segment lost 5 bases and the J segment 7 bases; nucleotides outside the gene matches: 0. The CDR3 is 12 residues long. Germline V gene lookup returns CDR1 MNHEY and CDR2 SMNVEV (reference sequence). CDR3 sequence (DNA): TGTGCCAGCAGTGACAGGGGGAACACCATATATTTT. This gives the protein CASSDRGNTIYF.

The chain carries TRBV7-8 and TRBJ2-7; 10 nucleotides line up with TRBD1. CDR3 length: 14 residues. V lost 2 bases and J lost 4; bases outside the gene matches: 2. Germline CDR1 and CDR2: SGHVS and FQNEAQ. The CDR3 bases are TGTGCCAGCAGCTTAAGGGACAGGGGATACGAGCAGTACTTC. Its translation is CASSLRDRGYEQYF.

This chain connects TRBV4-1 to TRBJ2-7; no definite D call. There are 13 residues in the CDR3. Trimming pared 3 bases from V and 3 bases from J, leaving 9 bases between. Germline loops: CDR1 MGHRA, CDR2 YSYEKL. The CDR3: CASSQNSNYEQYF. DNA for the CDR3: TGCGCCAGCAGCCAGAACAGCAACTACGAGCAGTACTTC.

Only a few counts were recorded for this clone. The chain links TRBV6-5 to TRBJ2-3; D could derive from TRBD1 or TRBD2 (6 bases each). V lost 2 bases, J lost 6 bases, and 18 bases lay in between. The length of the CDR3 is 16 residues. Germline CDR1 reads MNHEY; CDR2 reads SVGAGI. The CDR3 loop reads CASSYTRGRGGDTQYF. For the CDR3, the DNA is TGTGCCAGCAGTTACACACGAGGGCGAGGGGGGGATACGCAGTATTTT.

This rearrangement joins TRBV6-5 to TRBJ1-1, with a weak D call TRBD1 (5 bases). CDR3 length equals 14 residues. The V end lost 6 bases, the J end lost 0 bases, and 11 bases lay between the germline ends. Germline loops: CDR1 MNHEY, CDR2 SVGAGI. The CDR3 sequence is CASSHGTVNTEAFF. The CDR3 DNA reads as TGTGCCAGCAGCCACGGGACGGTGAACACTGAAGCTTTCTTT.

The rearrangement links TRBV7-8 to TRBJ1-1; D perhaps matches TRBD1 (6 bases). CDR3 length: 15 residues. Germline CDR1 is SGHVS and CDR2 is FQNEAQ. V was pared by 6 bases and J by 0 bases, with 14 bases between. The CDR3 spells CASRRGDRLNTEAFF. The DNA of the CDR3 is TGTGCCAGCAGGCGAGGCGACAGGCTGAACACTGAAGCTTTCTTT.

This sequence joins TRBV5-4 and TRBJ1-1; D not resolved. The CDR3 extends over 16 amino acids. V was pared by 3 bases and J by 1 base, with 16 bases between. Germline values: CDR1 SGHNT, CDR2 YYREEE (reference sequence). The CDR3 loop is CASSSRLRTENTEAFF. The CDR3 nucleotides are TGTGCCAGCAGCTCTAGACTCCGGACCGAGAACACTGAAGCTTTCTTT.

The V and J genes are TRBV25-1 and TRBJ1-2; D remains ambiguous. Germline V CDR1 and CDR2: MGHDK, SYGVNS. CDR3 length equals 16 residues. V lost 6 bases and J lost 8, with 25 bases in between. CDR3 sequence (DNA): TGTGCCAGCAGGTGTTGGACTGGTAAGTGGACGCGAGGCTACACCTTC. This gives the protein CASRCWTGKWTRGYTF.

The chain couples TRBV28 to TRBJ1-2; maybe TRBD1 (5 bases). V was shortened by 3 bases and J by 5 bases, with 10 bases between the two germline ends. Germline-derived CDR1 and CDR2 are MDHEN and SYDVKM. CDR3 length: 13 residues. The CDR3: CASSFADRYGYTF. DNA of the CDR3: TGTGCCAGCAGTTTTGCAGACAGATATGGCTACACCTTC.

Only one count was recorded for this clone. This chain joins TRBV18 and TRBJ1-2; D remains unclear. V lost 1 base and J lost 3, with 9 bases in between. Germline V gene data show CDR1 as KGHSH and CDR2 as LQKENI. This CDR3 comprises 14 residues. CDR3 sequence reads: CASSPQDTHYGYTF. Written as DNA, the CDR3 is TGTGCCAGCTCACCACAAGACACCCACTATGGCTACACCTTC.

CDR3 DNA sequence: TGTGCCAGCAGCTTAGGGGCCCTGCGGCAGCCGGAGACCCAGTACTTC. Its protein is CASSLGALRQPETQYF. The chain is built from TRBV7-7 and TRBJ2-5; no clear D. This CDR3 spans 16 amino acids. Trimming cost V 1 base and J 5 bases, with 17 bases left between them. Per germline, CDR1 SSHAT and CDR2 FNYEAQ (reference sequence).

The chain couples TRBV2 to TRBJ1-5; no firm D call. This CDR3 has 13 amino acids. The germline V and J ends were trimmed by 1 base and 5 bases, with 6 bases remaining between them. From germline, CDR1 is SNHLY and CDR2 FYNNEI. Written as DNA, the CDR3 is TGTGCCAGCAGTGAAGAAGGATATCAGCCCCAGCATTTT. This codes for CASSEEGYQPQHF. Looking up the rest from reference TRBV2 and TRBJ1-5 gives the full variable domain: EPEVTQTPSHQVTQMGQEVILRCVPISNHLYFYWYRQILGQKVEFLVSFYNNEISEKSEIFDDQFSVERPDGSNFTLKIRSTKLEDSAMYFCASSEEGYQPQHFGDGTRLSIL.

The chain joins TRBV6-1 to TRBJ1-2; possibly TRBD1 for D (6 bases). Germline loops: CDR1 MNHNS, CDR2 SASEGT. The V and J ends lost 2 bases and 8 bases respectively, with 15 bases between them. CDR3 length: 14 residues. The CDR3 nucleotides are TGTGCCAGCAGTGAATTGGGGGGCGCAGGGGGCTACACCTTC. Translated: CASSELGGAGGYTF.

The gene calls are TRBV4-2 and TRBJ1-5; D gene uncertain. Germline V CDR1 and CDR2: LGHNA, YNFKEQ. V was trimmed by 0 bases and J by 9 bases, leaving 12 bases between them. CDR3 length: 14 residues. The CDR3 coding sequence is TGTGCCAGCAGCCAAGAAATACGCCCGTCGCCCCAGCATTTT. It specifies CASSQEIRPSPQHF.

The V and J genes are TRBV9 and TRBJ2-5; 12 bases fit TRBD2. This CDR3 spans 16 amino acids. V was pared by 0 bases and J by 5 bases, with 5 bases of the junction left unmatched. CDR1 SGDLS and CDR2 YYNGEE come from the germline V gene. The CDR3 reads CASSVGLAGVGETQYF. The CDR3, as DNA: TGTGCCAGCAGCGTAGGACTAGCGGGAGTGGGGGAGACCCAGTACTTC. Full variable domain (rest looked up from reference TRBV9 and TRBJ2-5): DSGVTQTPKHLITATGQRVTLRCSPRSGDLSVYWYQQSLDQGLQFLIQYYNGEERAKGNILERFSAQQFPDLHSELNLSSLELGDSALYFCASSVGLAGVGETQYFGPGTRLLVL.

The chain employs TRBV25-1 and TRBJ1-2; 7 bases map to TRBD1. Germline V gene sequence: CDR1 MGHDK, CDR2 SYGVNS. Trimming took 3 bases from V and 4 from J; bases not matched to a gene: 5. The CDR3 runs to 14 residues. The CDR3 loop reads CASSDGDSIYGYTF. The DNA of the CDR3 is TGTGCCAGCAGTGACGGGGACAGTATCTATGGCTACACCTTC.

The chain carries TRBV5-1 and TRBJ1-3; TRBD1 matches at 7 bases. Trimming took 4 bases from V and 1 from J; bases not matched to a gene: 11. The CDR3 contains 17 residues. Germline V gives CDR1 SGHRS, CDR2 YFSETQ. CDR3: CASSTTGWPYSGNTIYF. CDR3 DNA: TGCGCCAGCAGCACGACAGGGTGGCCTTATTCTGGAAACACCATATATTTT. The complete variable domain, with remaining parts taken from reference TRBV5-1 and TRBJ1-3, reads KAGVTQTPRYLIKTRGQQVTLSCSPISGHRSVSWYQQTPGQGLQFLFEYFSETQRNKGNFPGRFSGRQFSNSRSEMNVSTLELGDSALYLCASSTTGWPYSGNTIYFGEGSWLTVV.

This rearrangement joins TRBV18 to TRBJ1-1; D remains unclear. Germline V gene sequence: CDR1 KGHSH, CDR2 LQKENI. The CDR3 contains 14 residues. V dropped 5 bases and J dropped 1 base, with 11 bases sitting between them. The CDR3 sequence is CASSSGIENTEAFF. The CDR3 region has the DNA TGTGCCAGCTCATCGGGGATAGAGAACACTGAAGCTTTCTTT.